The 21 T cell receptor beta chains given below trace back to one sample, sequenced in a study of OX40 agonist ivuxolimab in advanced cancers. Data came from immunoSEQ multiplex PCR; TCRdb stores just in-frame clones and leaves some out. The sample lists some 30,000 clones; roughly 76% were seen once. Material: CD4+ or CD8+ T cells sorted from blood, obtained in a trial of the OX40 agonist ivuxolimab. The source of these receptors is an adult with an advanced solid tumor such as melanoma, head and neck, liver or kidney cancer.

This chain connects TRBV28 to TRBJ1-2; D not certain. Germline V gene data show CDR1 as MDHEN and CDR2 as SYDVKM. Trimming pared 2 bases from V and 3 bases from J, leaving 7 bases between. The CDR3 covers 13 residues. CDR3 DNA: TGTGCCAGCAGTTTAGGGGTTGACTATGGCTACACCTTC. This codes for CASSLGVDYGYTF.

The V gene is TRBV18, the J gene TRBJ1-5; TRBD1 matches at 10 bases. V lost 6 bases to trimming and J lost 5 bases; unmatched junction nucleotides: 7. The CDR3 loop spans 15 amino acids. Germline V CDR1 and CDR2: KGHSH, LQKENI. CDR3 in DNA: TGTGCCAGCTCCCAGACAGGGGGCTGGGATCAGCCCCAGCATTTT. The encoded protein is CASSQTGGWDQPQHF.

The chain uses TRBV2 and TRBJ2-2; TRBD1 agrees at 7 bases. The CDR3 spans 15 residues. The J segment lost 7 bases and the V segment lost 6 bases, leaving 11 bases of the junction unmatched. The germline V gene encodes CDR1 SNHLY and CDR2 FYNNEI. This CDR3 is CASRKAGGDIGELFF. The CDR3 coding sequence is TGTGCCAGCAGGAAGGCAGGGGGAGATATCGGGGAGCTGTTTTTT.

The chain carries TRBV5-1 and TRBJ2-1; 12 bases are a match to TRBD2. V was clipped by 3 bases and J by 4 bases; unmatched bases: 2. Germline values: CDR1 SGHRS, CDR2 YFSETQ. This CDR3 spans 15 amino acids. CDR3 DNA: TGCGCCAGCAGCTCTCTAGCGGGGGGGTACAATGAGCAGTTCTTC. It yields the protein CASSSLAGGYNEQFF.

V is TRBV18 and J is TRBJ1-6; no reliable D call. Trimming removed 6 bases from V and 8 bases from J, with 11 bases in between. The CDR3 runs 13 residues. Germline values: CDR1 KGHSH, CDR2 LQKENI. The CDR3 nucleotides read TGTGCCAGCTCGCTGACCGAGGATTCACCCCTCCACTTT. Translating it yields CASSLTEDSPLHF.

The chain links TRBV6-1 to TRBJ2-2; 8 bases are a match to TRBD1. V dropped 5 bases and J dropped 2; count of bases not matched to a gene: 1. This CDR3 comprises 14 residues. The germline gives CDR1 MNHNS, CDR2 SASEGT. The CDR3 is CASSQGANTGELFF. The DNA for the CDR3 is TGTGCCAGCAGTCAGGGGGCAAACACCGGGGAGCTGTTTTTT.

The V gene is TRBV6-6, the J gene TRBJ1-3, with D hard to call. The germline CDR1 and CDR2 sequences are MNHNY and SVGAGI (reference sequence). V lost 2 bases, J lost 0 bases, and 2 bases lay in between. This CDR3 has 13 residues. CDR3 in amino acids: CASSYNSGNTIYF. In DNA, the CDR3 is TGTGCCAGCAGTTACAACTCTGGAAACACCATATATTTT.

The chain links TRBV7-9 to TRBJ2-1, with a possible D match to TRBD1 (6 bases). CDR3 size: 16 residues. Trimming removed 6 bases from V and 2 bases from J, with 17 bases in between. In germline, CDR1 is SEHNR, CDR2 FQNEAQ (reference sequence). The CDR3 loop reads CASSSGTTGPYNEQFF. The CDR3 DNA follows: TGTGCCAGCAGTTCAGGAACGACAGGACCCTACAATGAGCAGTTCTTC.

This chain's CDR3 is CASRPSYQETQYF. CDR3 in DNA: TGTGCCAGCAGGCCTAGCTACCAAGAGACCCAGTACTTC. The chain is built from TRBV7-2 and TRBJ2-5; possible D gene TRBD2, 5 bases. Germline V gene data show CDR1 as SGHTA and CDR2 as FQGNSA. Deletions cut 6 bases from V and 0 bases from J, with 8 bases between. The CDR3 is made up of 13 amino acids.

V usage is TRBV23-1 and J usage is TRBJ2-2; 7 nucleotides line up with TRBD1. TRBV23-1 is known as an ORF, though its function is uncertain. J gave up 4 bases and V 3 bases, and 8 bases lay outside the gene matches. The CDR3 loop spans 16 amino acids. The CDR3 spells CASSQPRQGTTGELFF. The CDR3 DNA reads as TGCGCCAGCAGTCAGCCGCGACAGGGTACCACCGGGGAGCTGTTTTTT.

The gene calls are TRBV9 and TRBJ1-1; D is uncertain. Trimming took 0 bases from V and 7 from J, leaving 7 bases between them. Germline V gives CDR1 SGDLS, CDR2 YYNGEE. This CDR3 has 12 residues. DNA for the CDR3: TGTGCCAGCAGCGTAGGAGAGGGTGAAGCTTTCTTT. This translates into CASSVGEGEAFF.

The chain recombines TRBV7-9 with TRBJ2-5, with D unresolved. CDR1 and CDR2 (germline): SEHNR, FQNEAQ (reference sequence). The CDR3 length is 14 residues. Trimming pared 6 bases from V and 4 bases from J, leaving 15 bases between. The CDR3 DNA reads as TGTGCCAGCAGTAGGTGGTTTGGGCCAGAGACCCAGTACTTC. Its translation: CASSRWFGPETQYF.

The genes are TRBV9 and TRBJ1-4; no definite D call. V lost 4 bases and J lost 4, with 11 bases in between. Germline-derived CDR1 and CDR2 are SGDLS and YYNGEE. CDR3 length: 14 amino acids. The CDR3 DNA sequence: TGTGCCAGCAGCCCTGGCTCCTATAATGAAAAACTGTTTTTT. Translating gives CASSPGSYNEKLFF.

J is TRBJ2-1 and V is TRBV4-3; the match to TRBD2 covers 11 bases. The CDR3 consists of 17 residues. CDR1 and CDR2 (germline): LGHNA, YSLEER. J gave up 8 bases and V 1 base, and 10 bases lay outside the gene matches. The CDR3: CASSQGLAGGTVDEQFF. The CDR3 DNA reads TGCGCCAGCAGCCAAGGTCTAGCGGGAGGAACAGTAGATGAGCAGTTCTTC.

CDR3 amino acids: CASSQENTDTQYF. In DNA form, the CDR3 reads TGCGCCAGCAGCCAAGAAAACACAGATACGCAGTATTTT. The rearrangement joins TRBV4-3 to TRBJ2-3; no firm D call. CDR1 and CDR2 (germline): LGHNA, YSLEER. The CDR3 loop spans 13 amino acids. V was cut by 0 bases and J by 2 bases, with 3 bases left in between.

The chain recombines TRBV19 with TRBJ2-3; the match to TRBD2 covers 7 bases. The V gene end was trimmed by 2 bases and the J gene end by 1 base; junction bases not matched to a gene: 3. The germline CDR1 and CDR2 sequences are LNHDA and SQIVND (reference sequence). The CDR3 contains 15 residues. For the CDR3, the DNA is TGTGCCAGTAGTATATCAAGCGGGGGCACAGATACGCAGTATTTT. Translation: CASSISSGGTDTQYF.

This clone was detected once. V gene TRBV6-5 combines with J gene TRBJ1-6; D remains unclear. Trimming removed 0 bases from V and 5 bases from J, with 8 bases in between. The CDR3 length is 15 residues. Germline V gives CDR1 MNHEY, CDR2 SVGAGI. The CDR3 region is CASSYSELNNSPLHF. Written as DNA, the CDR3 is TGTGCCAGCAGTTACTCGGAGTTAAATAATTCACCCCTCCACTTT.

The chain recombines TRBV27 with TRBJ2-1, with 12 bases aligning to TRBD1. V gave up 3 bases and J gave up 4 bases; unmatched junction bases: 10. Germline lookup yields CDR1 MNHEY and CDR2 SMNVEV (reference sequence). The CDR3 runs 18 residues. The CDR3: CASSLGRGQGAPYNEQFF. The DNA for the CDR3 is TGTGCCAGCAGTTTGGGCCGGGGACAGGGGGCCCCATACAATGAGCAGTTCTTC.

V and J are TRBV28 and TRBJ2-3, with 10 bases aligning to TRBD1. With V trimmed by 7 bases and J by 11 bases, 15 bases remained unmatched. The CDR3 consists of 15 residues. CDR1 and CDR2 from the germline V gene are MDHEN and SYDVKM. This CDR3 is CASMGSTGGGVGQYF. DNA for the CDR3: TGTGCCAGCATGGGGTCGACAGGGGGCGGTGTAGGGCAGTATTTT.

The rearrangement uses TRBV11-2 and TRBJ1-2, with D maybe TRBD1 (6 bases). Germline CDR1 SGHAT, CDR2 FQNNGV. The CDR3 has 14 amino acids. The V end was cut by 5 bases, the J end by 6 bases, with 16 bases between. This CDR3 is CASSPSWAGDGYTF. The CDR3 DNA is TGTGCCAGCAGCCCGAGCTGGGCAGGGGATGGCTACACCTTC.

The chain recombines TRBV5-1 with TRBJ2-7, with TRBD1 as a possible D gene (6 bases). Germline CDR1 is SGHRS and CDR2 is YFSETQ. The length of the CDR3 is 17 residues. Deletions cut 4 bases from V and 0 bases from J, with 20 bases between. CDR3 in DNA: TGCGCCAGCAGCGACAGGCCCAGGGGAGTTGGCTCCTACGAGCAGTACTTC. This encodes CASSDRPRGVGSYEQYF. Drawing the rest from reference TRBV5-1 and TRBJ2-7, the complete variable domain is KAGVTQTPRYLIKTRGQQVTLSCSPISGHRSVSWYQQTPGQGLQFLFEYFSETQRNKGNFPGRFSGRQFSNSRSEMNVSTLELGDSALYLCASSDRPRGVGSYEQYFGPGTRLTVT.